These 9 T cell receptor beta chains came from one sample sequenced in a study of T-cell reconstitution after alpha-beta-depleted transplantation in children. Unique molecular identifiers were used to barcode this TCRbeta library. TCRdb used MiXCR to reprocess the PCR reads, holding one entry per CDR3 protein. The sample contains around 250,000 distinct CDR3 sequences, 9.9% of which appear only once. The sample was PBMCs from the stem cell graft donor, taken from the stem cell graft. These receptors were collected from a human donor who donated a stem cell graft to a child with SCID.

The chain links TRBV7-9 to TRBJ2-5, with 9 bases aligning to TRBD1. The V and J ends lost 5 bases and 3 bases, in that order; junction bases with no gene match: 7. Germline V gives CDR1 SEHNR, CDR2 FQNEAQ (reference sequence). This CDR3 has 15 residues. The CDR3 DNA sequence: TGTGCCAGCAGCAAAGCGGGACAGGGCGAAGAGACCCAGTACTTC. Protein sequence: CASSKAGQGEETQYF. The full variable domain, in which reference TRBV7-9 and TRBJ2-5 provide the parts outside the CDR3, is DTGVSQNPRHKITKRGQNVTFRCDPISEHNRLYWYRQTLGQGPEFLTYFQNEAQLEKSRLLSDRFSAERPKGSFSTLEIQRTEQGDSAMYLCASSKAGQGEETQYFGPGTRLLVL.

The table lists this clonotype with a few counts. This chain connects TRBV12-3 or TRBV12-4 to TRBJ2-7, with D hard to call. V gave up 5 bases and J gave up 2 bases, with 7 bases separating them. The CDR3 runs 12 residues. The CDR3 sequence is CASSKVPYEQYF. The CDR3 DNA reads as TGTGCCAGCAGTAAGGTCCCCTACGAGCAGTACTTC.

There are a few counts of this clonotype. As DNA, the CDR3 is TGTGCCAGCAGCTTGGTTCGCGGGGCCGCCTACAATGAGCAGTTCTTC. This gives the protein CASSLVRGAAYNEQFF. The chain is built from TRBV5-6 and TRBJ2-1, with a tentative D call TRBD2 (6 bases). The length of the CDR3 is 16 residues. V lost 0 bases to trimming and J lost 2 bases, with 12 bases between them. Germline CDR1 and CDR2: SGHDT and YYEEEE.

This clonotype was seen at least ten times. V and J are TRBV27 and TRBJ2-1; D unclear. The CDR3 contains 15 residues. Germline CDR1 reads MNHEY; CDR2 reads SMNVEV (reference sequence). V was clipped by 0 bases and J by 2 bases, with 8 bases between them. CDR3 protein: CASSLSGPTYNEQFF. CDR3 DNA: TGTGCCAGCAGTTTATCCGGGCCCACCTACAATGAGCAGTTCTTC.

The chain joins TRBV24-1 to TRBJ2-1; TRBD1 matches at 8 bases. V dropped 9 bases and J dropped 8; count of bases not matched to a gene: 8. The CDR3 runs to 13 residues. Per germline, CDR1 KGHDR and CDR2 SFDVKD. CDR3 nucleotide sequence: TGTGCCACCGGGACAGGCGAGTTCGATGAGCAGTTCTTC. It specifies CATGTGEFDEQFF.

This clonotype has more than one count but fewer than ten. The chain's CDR3 is CSVRTGRTEAFF. For the CDR3, the DNA is TGCAGCGTCCGGACAGGGCGGACTGAAGCTTTCTTT. The V gene is TRBV29-1, the J gene TRBJ1-1; 8 bases line up with TRBD1. V dropped 6 bases and J dropped 5; count of bases not matched to a gene: 5. Looked up from germline, CDR1 is SQVTM and CDR2 is ANQGSEA. There are 12 residues in the CDR3.

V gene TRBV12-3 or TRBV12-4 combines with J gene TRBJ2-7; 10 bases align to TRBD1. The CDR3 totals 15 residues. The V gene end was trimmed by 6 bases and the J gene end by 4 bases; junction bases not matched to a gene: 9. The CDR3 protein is CASSPRGTGVYEQYF. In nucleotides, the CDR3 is TGTGCCAGCAGCCCGAGAGGGACAGGGGTTTACGAGCAGTACTTC.

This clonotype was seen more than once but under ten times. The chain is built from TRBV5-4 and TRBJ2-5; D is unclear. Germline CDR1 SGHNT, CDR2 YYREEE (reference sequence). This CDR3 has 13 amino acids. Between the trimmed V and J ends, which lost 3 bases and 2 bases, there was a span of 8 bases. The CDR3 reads CASSSFPQETQYF. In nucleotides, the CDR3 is TGTGCCAGCAGCTCCTTCCCTCAAGAGACCCAGTACTTC.

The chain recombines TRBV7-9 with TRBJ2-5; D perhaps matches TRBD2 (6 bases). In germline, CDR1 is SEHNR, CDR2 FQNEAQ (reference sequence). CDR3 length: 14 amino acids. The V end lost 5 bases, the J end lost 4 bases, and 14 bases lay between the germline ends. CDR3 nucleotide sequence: TGTGCCAGCAGCAGCATAGCGGAGCTAGAGACCCAGTACTTC. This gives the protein CASSSIAELETQYF.